Following are 5 T cell receptor beta chains from one sample sequenced in a study of CD8+ T cells in alopecia areata. As to treatment: oral pan-JAK inhibitor, 5-10 mg twice daily. Sequencing used cDNA as its template, made by extracting RNA and reverse transcribing it. Measured with immunoSEQ multiplex PCR; TCRdb has only the in-frame clones, and not every one. This table holds roughly 210,000 clones, around 43% found once. This specimen was CD4+ T cells sorted from blood, taken around week 36, from a patient treated with tofacitinib. All receptors derive from a human donor with alopecia areata.

This rearrangement joins TRBV18 to TRBJ2-7; 12 bases map to TRBD1. The CDR3 totals 15 residues. Germline V CDR1 and CDR2: KGHSH, LQKENI. Trimming at V came to 3 bases and at J to 4 bases, leaving 4 bases not matched to a gene. This chain's CDR3 is CASSPGTGGAYEQYF. The CDR3 nucleotides read TGTGCCAGCTCACCCGGGACAGGGGGCGCGTACGAGCAGTACTTC.

This clone was detected once. The chain employs TRBV6-1 and TRBJ2-7; D might be TRBD1 or TRBD2, each matching 6 bases. Deletions cut 9 bases from V and 3 bases from J, with 15 bases between. The CDR3 is 13 residues long. Germline-derived CDR1 and CDR2 are MNHNS and SASEGT. The CDR3: CASSRGRNYEQYF. In DNA form, the CDR3 reads TGTGCCAGTTCCCGGGGGCGGAACTACGAGCAGTACTTC.

The chain employs TRBV29-1 and TRBJ2-3, with TRBD2 identical over 9 bases. V gave up 5 bases and J gave up 2 bases; unmatched junction bases: 5. The CDR3 runs 14 residues. Germline lookup yields CDR1 SQVTM and CDR2 ANQGSEA. CDR3 in amino acids: CSVLPSGNTDTQYF. CDR3 coding DNA: TGCAGCGTTTTACCTAGCGGGAACACAGATACGCAGTATTTT.

The table lists this clone with a few counts. The chain uses TRBV20-1 and TRBJ2-3; D is ambiguous. Between the trimmed V and J ends, which lost 6 bases and 5 bases, there was a span of 9 bases. The CDR3 sequence is 11 residues long. The germline CDR1 and CDR2 sequences are DFQATT and SNEGSKA (reference sequence). The chain's CDR3 is CSAQAGDTQYF. Here the CDR3 DNA reads TGCAGTGCCCAAGCAGGAGATACGCAGTATTTT.

The chain links TRBV20-1 to TRBJ1-1; D gene uncertain. The CDR3 is made up of 11 amino acids. The V gene lost 6 bases and the J gene lost 5 bases, with 10 bases spanning the gap. Germline V gene lookup returns CDR1 DFQATT and CDR2 SNEGSKA (reference sequence). CDR3 nucleotides: TGCAGTGCCCCGAGGTGGACTGAAGCTTTCTTT. This codes for CSAPRWTEAFF.